The present entry profiles one T cell receptor (beta chain) with its context. Its specificity is unknown. TCRdb keeps only in-frame clones here, not all; method: immunoSEQ multiplex PCR. The data hold 120,000 to 150,000 clones, with around 90% observed a single time. The sample is drawn from a study of T cell responses to AZD1222 COVID-19 vaccine. Across the study: Investigators merged groups given second doses at roughly 4 or roughly 12 weeks.

Germline CDR1 SQVTM, CDR2 ANQGSEA. The CDR3 runs to 13 residues. With 4 bases removed from V and 3 bases from J, the gap between germline ends came to 10 bases. Study observations and caveats: Scientists sampled the repertoires only once the peak T cell response had passed. The study identified only five to seven AZD1222 recipients as seropositive at baseline.

V and J are TRBV29-1 and TRBJ1-5; TRBD1 is a possible D gene (5 bases). This receptor was identified in an adult in good health. Specimen: peripheral blood, collected on day 0 of AZD1222 vaccination. The CDR3 sequence: CSVVTGPNQPQHF. The DNA of the CDR3 is TGCAGCGTTGTTACGGGACCCAATCAGCCCCAGCATTTT.